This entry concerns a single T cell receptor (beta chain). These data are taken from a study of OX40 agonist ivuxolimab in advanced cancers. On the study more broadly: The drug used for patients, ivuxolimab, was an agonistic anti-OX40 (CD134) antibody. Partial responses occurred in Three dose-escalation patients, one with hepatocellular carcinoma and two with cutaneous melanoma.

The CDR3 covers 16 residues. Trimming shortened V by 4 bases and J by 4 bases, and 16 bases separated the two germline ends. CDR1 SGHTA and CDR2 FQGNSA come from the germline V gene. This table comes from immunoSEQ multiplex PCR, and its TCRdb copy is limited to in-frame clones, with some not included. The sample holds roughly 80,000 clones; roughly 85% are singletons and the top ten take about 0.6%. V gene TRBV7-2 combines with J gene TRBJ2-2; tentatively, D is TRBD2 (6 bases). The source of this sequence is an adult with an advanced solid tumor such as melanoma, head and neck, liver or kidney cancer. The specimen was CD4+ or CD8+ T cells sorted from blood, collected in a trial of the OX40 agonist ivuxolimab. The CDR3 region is CASSSYSGPTTGELFF. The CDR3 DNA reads TGTGCCAGCAGCTCATACAGCGGGCCTACCACCGGGGAGCTGTTTTTT.